Following are 25 T cell receptor beta chains from one sample sequenced in a study of T cells expressing NK-cell markers. TCRdb re-called the 5' RACE reads and shows each CDR3 protein once, DNA omitted. The sample features 300,000 to 450,000 distinct CDR3 sequences, with 5% to 5.5% in its top ten. The sample consisted of blood T cells: a sorted CD56 or NKG2C T cell subset, CD4+ or CD8+ T cells, or bulk PBMC T cells (not recorded which). These receptors all come from a man aged 18 to 70 in good health.

This chain uses TRBV7-9 with TRBJ2-1; TCRdb outputs TRBD1, but without DNA this stays unchecked. The CDR3 contains 16 residues. Germline CDR1 and CDR2: SEHNR and FQNEAQ (reference sequence). CDR3 in amino acids: CASSRGAFITYNEQFF.

The gene calls are TRBV5-1 and TRBJ2-1; as DNA is missing, the TRBD1 call by TCRdb cannot be tested. The CDR3 loop spans 14 amino acids. The germline gives CDR1 SGHRS, CDR2 YFSETQ. The CDR3 sequence is CASSLGGLENEQFF.

The chain recombines TRBV6-1 with TRBJ2-3; TCRdb's assignment of TRBD2 cannot be checked, as there is no DNA. The CDR3 contains 14 residues. The germline V gene encodes CDR1 MNHNS and CDR2 SASEGT. Here the CDR3 reads CASTPARMEGTQYF.

The chain is built from TRBV13 and TRBJ2-7. This CDR3 has 13 amino acids. CDR1 and CDR2 from the germline V gene are PRHDT and FYEKMQ (reference sequence). CDR3 loop: CASSLGEVYEQYF.

The chain joins TRBV6-5 to TRBJ1-2. Germline V gives CDR1 MNHEY, CDR2 SVGAGI. The CDR3 covers 17 residues. The CDR3 sequence is CASSYIGNRLHYYGYTF.

This chain connects TRBV5-1 to TRBJ2-4; TCRdb's D gene call, TRBD2, goes unchecked for lack of DNA. This CDR3 contains 14 residues. The germline CDR1 and CDR2 sequences are SGHRS and YFSETQ. This CDR3 reads CASSTDYSKNIQYF.

This chain links TRBV6-2 or TRBV6-3 with TRBJ2-5; checking the TCRdb D call of TRBD1 is not possible without DNA. The germline gives CDR1 MNHEY, CDR2 SVGEGT. CDR3 length: 14 residues. CDR3 amino acids: CASRGDRPGETQYF.

The genes are TRBV19 and TRBJ1-4; the D call from TCRdb, TRBD1, cannot be confirmed without DNA. This CDR3 spans 15 amino acids. Germline-derived CDR1 and CDR2 are LNHDA and SQIVND (reference sequence). CDR3 residues: CASSSGDRVNEKLFF.

This chain uses TRBV9 with TRBJ2-5; TCRdb selects TRBD1, and the lack of DNA leaves this call unchecked. This CDR3 has 14 amino acids. Germline-derived CDR1 and CDR2 are SGDLS and YYNGEE. The CDR3 loop reads CASSPGKGRTTQYF.

V is TRBV6-5 and J is TRBJ1-6. The CDR3 consists of 16 residues. The V gene's germline CDR1 is MNHEY and CDR2 SVGAGI. The CDR3: CASSSTAQTSNSPLHF.

This chain joins TRBV5-1 and TRBJ2-5; the TCRdb D gene call, TRBD1, has no DNA to confirm it. This CDR3 region has 16 residues. CDR1 is SGHRS and CDR2 is YFSETQ in the germline V gene. The CDR3 loop is CASSWGGVMTQETQYF.

The chain links TRBV28 to TRBJ2-1; TCRdb names TRBD1, which stays unverified in the absence of DNA. The CDR3 sequence is 14 residues long. CDR1 and CDR2 (germline): MDHEN, SYDVKM. CDR3 sequence reads: CASYHQGADNEQFF.

V and J are TRBV5-6 and TRBJ2-5; TCRdb designates TRBD1, a call that cannot be tested without DNA. Germline CDR1 and CDR2: SGHDT and YYEEEE. The CDR3 covers 15 residues. CDR3 protein: CASCLLGNPGETQYF.

The J gene is TRBJ2-1, the V gene TRBV5-1; as DNA is missing, the TRBD2 call by TCRdb cannot be tested. Germline lookup yields CDR1 SGHRS and CDR2 YFSETQ. The CDR3 is 17 amino acids. The CDR3 spells CASSLAGHSSSYNEQFF.

The chain combines TRBV5-6 with TRBJ1-2. The CDR3 totals 14 residues. Germline values: CDR1 SGHDT, CDR2 YYEEEE. Here the CDR3 reads CASSRIGTADGYTF.

V gene TRBV7-6 combines with J gene TRBJ2-5. The CDR3 has 14 amino acids. Germline V gene data show CDR1 as SGHVS and CDR2 as FNYEAQ. CDR3 residues: CASSLGTARETQYF.

The genes are TRBV5-1 and TRBJ2-3; the D call of TRBD2 rests on TCRdb alone, since no DNA is present to check it. Per germline, CDR1 SGHRS and CDR2 YFSETQ. The CDR3 has 15 residues. The CDR3: CASSPSPTRGDTQYF. Full variable domain (rest looked up from reference TRBV5-1 and TRBJ2-3): KAGVTQTPRYLIKTRGQQVTLSCSPISGHRSVSWYQQTPGQGLQFLFEYFSETQRNKGNFPGRFSGRQFSNSRSEMNVSTLELGDSALYLCASSPSPTRGDTQYFGPGTRLTVL.

The rearrangement uses TRBV2 and TRBJ1-2; lacking DNA, the TRBD1 call made by TCRdb goes unchecked. CDR1 is SNHLY and CDR2 is FYNNEI in the germline V gene. CDR3 length: 12 residues. CDR3 protein: CASSPHRDGYTF.

The chain employs TRBV9 and TRBJ2-1; TCRdb indicates TRBD2, and absent DNA this call remains unverified. This CDR3 spans 18 amino acids. Germline assignment: CDR1 SGDLS and CDR2 YYNGEE. The CDR3 protein is CASSVALAGDFLYNEQFF.

The V call is TRBV18, the J call TRBJ1-2; TCRdb picks TRBD1, but there is no DNA to check that call. The CDR3 length is 15 residues. CDR1 KGHSH and CDR2 LQKENI come from the germline V gene. CDR3 region: CASSSQGQVNYGYTF.

The J gene is TRBJ2-1, the V gene TRBV9. Germline-derived CDR1 and CDR2 are SGDLS and YYNGEE. The CDR3 is 16 residues long. The CDR3 here is CASSVQEGASYNEQFF.

The gene calls are TRBV21-1 and TRBJ1-2. TRBV21-1 is marked as a pseudogene. This CDR3 is 12 amino acids long. The CDR3 spells CARGNEGYGYTF.

The chain couples TRBV9 to TRBJ1-6; with no DNA, the TCRdb D assignment of TRBD1 cannot be verified. Germline-derived CDR1 and CDR2 are SGDLS and YYNGEE. This CDR3 comprises 16 residues. CDR3: CASSPGARGNGSPLHF.

The rearrangement links TRBV5-6 to TRBJ1-1. CDR3 size: 13 residues. CDR1 is SGHDT, CDR2 YYEEEE, per germline. The CDR3 loop reads CASSLDRNTEAFF.

This chain connects TRBV12-3 or TRBV12-4 to TRBJ1-1. This CDR3 spans 16 amino acids. CDR3 sequence: CASSLVWGGGSTEAFF.